This TCR beta chain is drawn from a study of blood T cell repertoires in COVID-19. Libraries were prepared by immunoSEQ multiplex PCR; TCRdb keeps only in-frame clonotypes and omits some of them. This repertoire shows approximately 150,000 clones, about 86% found once; its top ten account for 8.6%. Germline assignment: CDR1 LNHDA and CDR2 SQIVND (reference sequence). V lost 3 bases and J 3 bases, leaving 23 bases between the germline ends. The CDR3 covers 18 residues. The clonotype originates from a woman aged 50 to 60 with active or convalescent COVID-19. Specimen: peripheral blood. This rearrangement joins TRBV19 to TRBJ1-1; D not resolved. In DNA form, the CDR3 reads TGTGCCAGTAGTATTATTGGAGGGCCCTCCAGTAGGGACACTGAAGCTTTCTTT. Translating gives CASSIIGGPSSRDTEAFF.